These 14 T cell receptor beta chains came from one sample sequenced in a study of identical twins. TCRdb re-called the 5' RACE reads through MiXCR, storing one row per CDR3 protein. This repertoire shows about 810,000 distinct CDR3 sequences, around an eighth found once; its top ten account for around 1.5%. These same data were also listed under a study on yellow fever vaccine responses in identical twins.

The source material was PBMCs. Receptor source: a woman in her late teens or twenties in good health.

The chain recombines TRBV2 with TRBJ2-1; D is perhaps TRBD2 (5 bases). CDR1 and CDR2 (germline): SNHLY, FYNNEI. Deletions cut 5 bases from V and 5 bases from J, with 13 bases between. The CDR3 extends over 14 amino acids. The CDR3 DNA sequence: TGTGCCAGCAGTAGACTATTTAGGGACAATGAGCAGTTCTTC. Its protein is CASSRLFRDNEQFF.

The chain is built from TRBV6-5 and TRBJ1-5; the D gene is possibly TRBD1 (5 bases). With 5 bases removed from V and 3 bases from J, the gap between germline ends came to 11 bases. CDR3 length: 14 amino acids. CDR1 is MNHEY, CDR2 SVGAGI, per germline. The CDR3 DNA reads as TGTGCCAGCAGTCACCGACAGAACAATCAGCCCCAGCATTTT. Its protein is CASSHRQNNQPQHF.

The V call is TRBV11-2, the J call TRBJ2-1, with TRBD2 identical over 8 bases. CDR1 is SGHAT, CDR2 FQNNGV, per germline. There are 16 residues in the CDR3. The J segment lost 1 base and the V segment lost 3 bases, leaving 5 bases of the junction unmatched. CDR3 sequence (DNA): TGTGCCAGCAGCTTCGCGGGGGGCAAATCCTACAATGAGCAGTTCTTC. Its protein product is CASSFAGGKSYNEQFF.

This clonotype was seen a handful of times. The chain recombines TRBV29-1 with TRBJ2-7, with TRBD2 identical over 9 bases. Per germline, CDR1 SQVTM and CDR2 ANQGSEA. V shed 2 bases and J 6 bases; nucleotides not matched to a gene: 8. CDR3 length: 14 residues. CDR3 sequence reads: CSVERASGISEQYF. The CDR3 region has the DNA TGCAGCGTTGAACGCGCTAGCGGGATAAGCGAGCAGTACTTC.

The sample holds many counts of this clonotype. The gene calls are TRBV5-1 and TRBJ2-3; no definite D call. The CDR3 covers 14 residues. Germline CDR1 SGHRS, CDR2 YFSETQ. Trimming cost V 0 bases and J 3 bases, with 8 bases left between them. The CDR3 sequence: CASSLAGPTDTQYF. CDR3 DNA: TGCGCCAGCAGCTTGGCCGGGCCAACAGATACGCAGTATTTT.

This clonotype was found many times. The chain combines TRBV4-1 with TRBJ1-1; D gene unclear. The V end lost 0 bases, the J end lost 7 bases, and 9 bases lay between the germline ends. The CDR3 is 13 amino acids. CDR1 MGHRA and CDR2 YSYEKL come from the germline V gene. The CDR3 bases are TGCGCCAGCAGCCAAGATCCAAGGCATGAAGCTTTCTTT. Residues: CASSQDPRHEAFF.

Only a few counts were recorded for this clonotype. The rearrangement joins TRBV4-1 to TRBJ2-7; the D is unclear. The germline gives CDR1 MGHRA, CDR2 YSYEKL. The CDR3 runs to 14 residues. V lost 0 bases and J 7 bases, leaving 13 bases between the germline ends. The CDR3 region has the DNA TGCGCCAGCAGCCAAGAATTCAGTCTGGGGGAGCAGTACGTC. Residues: CASSQEFSLGEQYV.

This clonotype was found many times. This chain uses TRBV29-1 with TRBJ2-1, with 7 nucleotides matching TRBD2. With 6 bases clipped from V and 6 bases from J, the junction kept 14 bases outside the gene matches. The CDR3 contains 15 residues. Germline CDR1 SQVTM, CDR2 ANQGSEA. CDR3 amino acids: CSVDPFAGDLNEQFF. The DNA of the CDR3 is TGCAGCGTGGACCCCTTTGCGGGAGACCTCAATGAGCAGTTCTTC.

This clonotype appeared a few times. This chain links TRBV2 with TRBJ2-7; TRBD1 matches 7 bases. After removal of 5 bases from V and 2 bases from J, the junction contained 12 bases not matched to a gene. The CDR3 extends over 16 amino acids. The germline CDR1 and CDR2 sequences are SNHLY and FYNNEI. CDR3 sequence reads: CASSSPRAGGTYEQYF. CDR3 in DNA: TGTGCCAGCAGTTCCCCCCGGGCAGGGGGAACCTACGAGCAGTACTTC.

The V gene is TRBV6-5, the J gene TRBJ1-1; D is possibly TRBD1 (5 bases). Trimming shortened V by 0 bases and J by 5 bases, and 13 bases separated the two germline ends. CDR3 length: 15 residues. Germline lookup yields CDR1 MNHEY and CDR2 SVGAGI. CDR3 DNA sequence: TGTGCCAGCAGTTACTCGACGGGGGGACGGACTGAAGCTTTCTTT. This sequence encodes CASSYSTGGRTEAFF.

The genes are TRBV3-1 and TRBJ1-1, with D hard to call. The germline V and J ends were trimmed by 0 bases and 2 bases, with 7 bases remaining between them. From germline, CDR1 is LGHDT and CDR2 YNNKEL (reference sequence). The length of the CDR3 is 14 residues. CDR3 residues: CASSQDFTNTEAFF. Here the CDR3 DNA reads TGTGCCAGCAGCCAAGATTTTACAAACACTGAAGCTTTCTTT.

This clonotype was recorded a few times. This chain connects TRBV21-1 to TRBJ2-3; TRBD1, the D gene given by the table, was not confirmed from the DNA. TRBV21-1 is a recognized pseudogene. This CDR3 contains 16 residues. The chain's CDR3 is CASSTPLGHLRDTQYF. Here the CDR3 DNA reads TGTGCCAGCAGCACACCTCTCGGACACCTCAGAGATACGCAGTATTTT.

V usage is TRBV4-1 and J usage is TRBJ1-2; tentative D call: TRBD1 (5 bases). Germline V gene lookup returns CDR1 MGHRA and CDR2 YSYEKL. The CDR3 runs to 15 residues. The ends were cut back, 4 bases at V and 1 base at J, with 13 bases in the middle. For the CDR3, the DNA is TGCGCCAGCAGCCGAGACAGAAATTATAACTATGGCTACACCTTC. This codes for CASSRDRNYNYGYTF.

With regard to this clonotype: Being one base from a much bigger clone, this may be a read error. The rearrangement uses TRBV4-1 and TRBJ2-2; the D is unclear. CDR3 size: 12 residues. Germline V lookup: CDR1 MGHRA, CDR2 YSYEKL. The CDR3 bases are TGCGCCATCAGCACAGCGACCGGGGAGCTGTTTTTT. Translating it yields CAISTATGELFF.